Listed here are 17 T cell receptor beta chains from one sample, sequenced in a study of T cells in Graves' hyperthyroidism and ophthalmopathy. Amplified TCR beta CDR3 regions derived from RNA transcripts. In the first-round RT-PCR of the TCR CDR3, the HTBI primer set was used. One entry per CDR3 protein results from TCRdb running MiXCR on the multiplex PCR reads. The table lists hundreds of thousands of distinct CDR3 sequences, approximately 14% of them singletons. The source material was blood. The receptors here all came from a woman in her 50s with Graves' ophthalmopathy.

There are many counts of this clonotype. This rearrangement joins TRBV6-2 or TRBV6-3 to TRBJ2-1; D gene ambiguous. This CDR3 spans 18 amino acids. Germline V gives CDR1 MNHEY, CDR2 SVGEGT. Trimming removed 0 bases from V and 5 bases from J, with 20 bases in between. The CDR3 DNA reads as TGTGCCAGCAGTTACTCGCCCGTTCGGCAGGTCGATCACAATGAGCAGTTCTTC. Translating it yields CASSYSPVRQVDHNEQFF.

In this sample, this clonotype turned up many times. This chain connects TRBV4-3 to TRBJ2-5; a possible D gene is TRBD1 (6 bases). V was clipped by 2 bases and J by 5 bases, with 12 bases between them. Germline V CDR1 and CDR2: LGHNA, YSLEER. This CDR3 is built from 14 residues. CDR3 sequence reads: CASSQRGGPETQYF. In DNA, the CDR3 is TGCGCCAGCAGCCAACGAGGGGGTCCCGAGACCCAGTACTTC.

This clonotype turned up a few times. This chain connects TRBV19 to TRBJ2-1; D may be TRBD2 (5 bases). Germline CDR1 and CDR2: LNHDA and SQIVND (reference sequence). With 4 bases removed from V and 10 bases from J, the gap between germline ends came to 17 bases. The CDR3 sequence is 14 residues long. The CDR3 reads CASSTWTDRGEQFF. Written as DNA, the CDR3 is TGTGCCAGTAGTACCTGGACGGACCGGGGAGAGCAGTTCTTC.

This rearrangement joins TRBV15 to TRBJ1-5; no reliable D call. The CDR3 extends over 17 amino acids. Germline CDR1 LNHNV, CDR2 YYDKDF (reference sequence). V was cut by 5 bases and J by 2 bases, with 19 bases left in between. In nucleotides, the CDR3 is TGTGCCACCAGCCGGACTAAAACTAACATTGGCAATCAGCCCCAGCATTTT. Protein sequence: CATSRTKTNIGNQPQHF.

This clonotype was recorded a few times. This chain uses TRBV7-2 with TRBJ2-5; D possibly matches TRBD1 or TRBD2 (5 bases each). The CDR3 totals 15 residues. V gave up 5 bases and J gave up 5 bases, with 18 bases separating them. Germline V lookup: CDR1 SGHTA, CDR2 FQGNSA. CDR3 coding DNA: TGTGCCAGCAGCGCGCCGGGACGGGCGCGGGAGACCCAGTACTTC. This translates into CASSAPGRARETQYF.

This clonotype was recorded at least ten times. The rearrangement links TRBV2 to TRBJ2-5, with 7 bases fitting TRBD2. Losses at the gene ends were 7 bases for V and 4 bases for J; bases not matched to a gene: 9. This CDR3 is built from 14 residues. In germline, CDR1 is SNHLY, CDR2 FYNNEI. CDR3 amino acids: CASIPGLGRETQYF. The DNA of the CDR3 is TGTGCCAGCATACCCGGACTAGGCCGAGAGACCCAGTACTTC.

The chain recombines TRBV2 with TRBJ2-5, with TRBD2 matching 12 bases. The junction had 14 bases not matched to a gene; V was cut back by 7 bases and J by 5 bases. Germline V gene sequence: CDR1 SNHLY, CDR2 FYNNEI. The CDR3 totals 17 residues. In nucleotides, the CDR3 is TGTGCCAGCAAGGCTAGCGGGAGGGCCAGTTTTTCGGAGACCCAGTACTTC. This codes for CASKASGRASFSETQYF.

This clonotype was picked up many times. This chain links TRBV3-1 with TRBJ2-3, with 7 positions matching TRBD2. CDR3 length: 15 amino acids. Per the germline V gene, CDR1 is LGHDT and CDR2 is YNNKEL (reference sequence). V trimming: 3 bases; J trimming: 2 bases; junction bases outside the gene matches: 5. Here the CDR3 reads CASSHGLGHTDTQYF. For the CDR3, the DNA is TGTGCCAGCAGCCACGGACTAGGTCACACAGATACGCAGTATTTT.

In its sample, this clonotype was seen many times. This rearrangement joins TRBV10-3 to TRBJ2-7; TRBD1 matches at 8 bases. V lost 0 bases to trimming and J lost 7 bases; unmatched junction nucleotides: 8. Germline-derived CDR1 and CDR2 are ENHRY and SYGVKD. This CDR3 region has 15 residues. CDR3 region: CAISESNQGAGEQYF. The DNA of the CDR3 is TGTGCCATCAGTGAGTCGAATCAGGGGGCAGGGGAGCAGTACTTC.

V usage is TRBV7-9 and J usage is TRBJ2-2; a weak D match, TRBD2 (5 bases). Germline V gene sequence: CDR1 SEHNR, CDR2 FQNEAQ (reference sequence). This CDR3 comprises 12 residues. The V end was cut by 11 bases, the J end by 6 bases, with 13 bases between. The CDR3 nucleotides are TGTGCCGCAGAGAGAGGGCCCGGGGAGCTGTTTTTT. Its protein is CAAERGPGELFF. Full variable domain (rest looked up from reference TRBV7-9 and TRBJ2-2): DTGVSQNPRHKITKRGQNVTFRCDPISEHNRLYWYRQTLGQGPEFLTYFQNEAQLEKSRLLSDRFSAERPKGSFSTLEIQRTEQGDSAMYLCAAERGPGELFFGEGSRLTVL.

There are many counts of this clonotype. The chain is built from TRBV18 and TRBJ1-2; D not certain. V shed 3 bases and J shed 6 bases, with 17 bases lying between them. This CDR3 is 15 amino acids long. The germline V gene encodes CDR1 KGHSH and CDR2 LQKENI. CDR3 bases: TGTGCCAGCTCACCTCAGTCGAACGACATCCATGGCTACACCTTC. It is translated as CASSPQSNDIHGYTF.

This clonotype was counted many times. The CDR3 DNA follows: TGTGCCAGCAGCTTAGCGCTGGGGCCCGGAGGTGTCACTGAAGCTTTCTTT. It translates to CASSLALGPGGVTEAFF. V is TRBV7-6 and J is TRBJ1-1; TRBD1 is a possible D gene (5 bases). Germline CDR1 is SGHVS and CDR2 is FNYEAQ. Trimming pared 0 bases from V and 4 bases from J, leaving 18 bases between. The CDR3 totals 17 residues. Supplemented by reference TRBV7-6 and TRBJ1-1, the full variable domain reads GAGVSQSPRYKVTKRGQDVALRCDPISGHVSLYWYRQALGQGPEFLTYFNYEAQQDKSGLPNDRFSAERPEGSISTLTIQRTEQRDSAMYRCASSLALGPGGVTEAFFGQGTRLTVV.

The chain joins TRBV20-1 to TRBJ2-1; D is possibly TRBD2 (6 bases). This CDR3 has 14 amino acids. V gave up 3 bases and J gave up 12 bases, with 21 bases separating them. Germline CDR1 is DFQATT and CDR2 is SNEGSKA (reference sequence). The CDR3 DNA sequence: TGCAGTGCTAGCACTAGCTACGGGAGCAAGGGGCAGTTCTTC. It codes for CSASTSYGSKGQFF.

The chain has TRBV7-9 and TRBJ1-2; TRBD1 agrees at 7 bases. The junction had 17 bases not matched to a gene; V was cut back by 9 bases and J by 4 bases. This CDR3 is 16 amino acids long. Germline V gene data show CDR1 as SEHNR and CDR2 as FQNEAQ (reference sequence). CDR3 nucleotides: TGTGCCAGTAGCAAGTTGGGACAGACAGACTTCTATGGCTACACCTTC. The encoded protein is CASSKLGQTDFYGYTF.

This clonotype has at least ten counts. The genes are TRBV7-2 and TRBJ2-3; D not resolved. The CDR3 is 15 residues long. The germline gives CDR1 SGHTA, CDR2 FQGNSA. Trimming left V 6 bases short and J 2 bases short, with 15 bases between. The CDR3 DNA reads TGTGCCAGCAGGACCGGGCTAAAAGTCACAGATACGCAGTATTTT. Amino acid sequence: CASRTGLKVTDTQYF.

This clonotype appeared many times. The chain carries TRBV28 and TRBJ1-6; TRBD1 matches at 10 bases. The ends lost 2 bases at V and 13 bases at J; junction bases unmatched: 11. The CDR3 extends over 16 amino acids. CDR1 MDHEN and CDR2 SYDVKM come from the germline V gene. CDR3 amino acids: CASSLPQTGGIGPLHF. CDR3 DNA: TGTGCCAGCAGTTTACCCCAGACAGGGGGCATAGGTCCCCTCCACTTT.

This clonotype was seen more than once but under ten times. The chain couples TRBV29-1 to TRBJ2-7; TRBD2 matches at 7 bases. In germline, CDR1 is SQVTM, CDR2 ANQGSEA. The CDR3 sequence is 14 residues long. J gave up 3 bases and V 7 bases, and 12 bases lay outside the gene matches. CDR3 residues: CSAGRTGTIYEQYF. CDR3 nucleotide sequence: TGCAGCGCTGGACGTACCGGGACTATCTACGAGCAGTACTTC.